The 5 T cell receptor beta chains reported below all come from one sample, sequenced in a study of radiation and T cells in renal cell carcinoma (dated by TCRdb to between 2020 and 2021). The protocol used for the library was the immunoSEQ multiplex PCR assay. Held by TCRdb, this immuneACCESS table contains in-frame sequences only and omits some clones. Under half of the omission traces to an unresolved V gene where checked; the cause of the rest is unknown. Counted in this sample were just over 95,000 clones; 84% of them appeared once. In total, the top ten clones hold roughly 7.9% of the sample. The sample's time point label is to be understood as: blood 4 weeks post-SBRT, at nephrectomy. The treatment or condition label of this sample denotes: 15 Gy SBRT to primary tumor, nephrectomy 4 weeks later. The input for sequencing was blood, taken from a patient whose treatment included radiotherapy and nephrectomy. Receptors originate from a man aged 60 to 75 with renal cell carcinoma.

This chain uses TRBV27 with TRBJ2-5; TRBD2 is a possible D gene (6 bases). This CDR3 is 17 amino acids long. Germline CDR1 reads MNHEY; CDR2 reads SMNVEV (reference sequence). V was pared by 5 bases and J by 1 base, with 20 bases between. The CDR3 protein is CASSKGWGEAPQETQYF. CDR3 DNA sequence: TGTGCCAGCAGTAAAGGGTGGGGGGAGGCCCCCCAAGAGACCCAGTACTTC.

The rearrangement links TRBV28 to TRBJ1-4; a weak D match, TRBD1 (6 bases). Germline lookup yields CDR1 MDHEN and CDR2 SYDVKM. This CDR3 region has 14 residues. V lost 4 bases to trimming and J lost 6 bases, with 12 bases between them. CDR3 coding DNA: TGTGCCAGCAGTTGGGCCAGGGGTTATGAAAAACTGTTTTTT. Protein: CASSWARGYEKLFF.

The chain has TRBV5-1 and TRBJ2-7, with 8 nucleotides matching TRBD2. CDR1 is SGHRS and CDR2 is YFSETQ in the germline V gene. V lost 0 bases to trimming and J lost 1 base; unmatched junction nucleotides: 9. This CDR3 has 17 residues. The CDR3 bases are TGCGCCAGCAGCTTGGTCGGGTCGCGGGAGGCGTCCTACGAGCAGTACTTC. This codes for CASSLVGSREASYEQYF.

This rearrangement joins TRBV7-9 to TRBJ2-7; 10 bases align to TRBD2. There are 17 residues in the CDR3. J lost 6 bases, V lost 5 bases, and 16 bases had no gene match. Germline CDR1 is SEHNR and CDR2 is FQNEAQ (reference sequence). CDR3 coding DNA: TGTGCCAGCAGCCCGGAGGGGAGCGGGAGGGCCCGGGGCGAGCAGTACTTC. Protein: CASSPEGSGRARGEQYF.

This chain links TRBV28 with TRBJ2-7; 9 bases are shared with TRBD1. The CDR3 totals 15 residues. Unmatched junction bases numbered 9, after V lost 3 bases and J lost 6 bases. Looked up from germline, CDR1 is MDHEN and CDR2 is SYDVKM. DNA for the CDR3: TGTGCCAGCAGTTTTAGCGGACAGGGGATGTTCGAGCAGTACTTC. Protein: CASSFSGQGMFEQYF.